The rows below give T cell receptor beta chains drawn from one sample of a study of blood T cell repertoires in COVID-19. TCRdb keeps only in-frame clones here, not all; method: immunoSEQ multiplex PCR. Of about 430,000 clones detected, 85% to 90% appear once; the ten largest clones hold 0.8% to 0.85%. The sample was peripheral blood. These receptors were taken from a man younger than 30 with COVID-19, enrolled during active disease. Both conserved end residues are part of each CDR3. D genes are given only for firm matches. Where a row states a size, it is once, few, many or the class of an expanded clone; other rows omit it.

d_gene	v_gene	abundance	j_gene	CDR3aa	CDR3nt
.	TRBV19	.	TRBJ1-1	CASSIDFQGTTEAFF	TGTGCCAGTAGTATAGATTTCCAGGGGACCACTGAAGCTTTCTTT
TRBD2	TRBV7-7	.	TRBJ2-1	CASSSGTSAFLEQFF	TGTGCTAGCAGCTCCGGGACTAGCGCCTTTTTGGAGCAGTTCTTC
.	TRBV6-5	.	TRBJ2-1	CASRSRYQQNEQFF	TGTGCCAGCAGATCTCGATATCAACAGAATGAGCAGTTCTTC
TRBD1	TRBV5-1	.	TRBJ1-2	CASSPDRGNGYTF	TGCGCCAGCAGTCCCGACAGGGGGAATGGCTACACCTTC
.	TRBV5-1	.	TRBJ2-7	CASSYSGQSYEQYF	TGCGCCAGCAGCTACTCGGGACAAAGCTACGAGCAGTACTTC
TRBD2	TRBV2	once	TRBJ2-3	CASTLSGVADTQYF	TGTGCCAGCACCCTTAGCGGGGTAGCGGATACGCAGTATTTT
TRBD2	TRBV5-1	.	TRBJ2-1	CASSPATSDINEQFF	TGCGCCAGCAGCCCAGCTACTAGCGATATCAATGAGCAGTTCTTC
.	TRBV11-2	.	TRBJ2-1	CASSLDQLAQGEQFF	TGTGCCAGCAGCTTAGATCAACTTGCCCAGGGGGAGCAGTTCTTC
TRBD1	TRBV12-5	.	TRBJ1-4	CASGLVTGGMEKLFF	TGTGCTAGTGGTTTGGTCACAGGGGGAATGGAAAAACTGTTTTTT
TRBD1	TRBV2	.	TRBJ1-5	CASSVRTGINQPQHF	TGTGCCAGCAGTGTCAGGACAGGGATTAATCAGCCCCAGCATTTT
.	TRBV6-5	.	TRBJ1-4	CASLGANEKLFF	TGTGCCAGCCTCGGGGCTAATGAAAAACTGTTTTTT
.	TRBV11-3	.	TRBJ1-2	CASSPGPSTDGYTF	TGTGCCAGCAGCCCTGGGCCCAGCACGGATGGCTACACCTTC
.	TRBV6-5	.	TRBJ2-1	CASSYSEDNEQFF	TGTGCCAGCAGTTACTCGGAGGACAATGAGCAGTTCTTC
.	TRBV3-1/TRBV3-2	.	TRBJ2-5	CASSPGGTSQETQYF	TGTGCCAGCAGCCCTGGAGGGACCTCACAAGAGACCCAGTACTTC
TRBD2	TRBV11-2	.	TRBJ2-7	CASSLDPSGSSYEQYF	TGTGCCAGCAGCTTAGACCCTAGCGGGAGCTCCTACGAGCAGTACTTC
.	TRBV2	.	TRBJ2-1	CASSDKVSYNEQFF	TGTGCCAGCTCCGACAAGGTCTCCTACAATGAGCAGTTCTTC
TRBD1	TRBV7-9	.	TRBJ2-5	CASSLGRGGKETQYF	TGTGCCAGCAGCTTAGGGAGAGGGGGCAAAGAGACCCAGTACTTC
.	TRBV3-1/TRBV3-2	.	TRBJ2-1	CASSQVFQPGNEQFF	TGTGCCAGCAGCCAAGTTTTTCAGCCGGGCAATGAGCAGTTCTTC
TRBD2	TRBV19	.	TRBJ2-7	CASSAPGGTFYEQYF	TGTGCCAGTAGCGCTCCCGGGGGGACGTTCTACGAGCAGTACTTC
TRBD2	TRBV4-1	.	TRBJ2-1	CASSLSAGGPGEQFF	TGCGCCAGCAGCCTGTCCGCGGGGGGGCCTGGTGAGCAGTTCTTC
TRBD1	TRBV19	.	TRBJ2-1	CASSTGQGINEQFF	TGTGCCAGTAGTACGGGACAGGGGATCAATGAGCAGTTCTTC
.	TRBV18	.	TRBJ2-5	CASSPAGKAMQETQYF	TGTGCCAGCTCACCCGCAGGGAAAGCCATGCAAGAGACCCAGTACTTC
.	TRBV24-1	.	TRBJ1-2	CATSDLMTGGYTF	TGTGCCACCAGTGACCTCATGACAGGAGGCTACACCTTC
.	TRBV24-1	.	TRBJ1-6	CATSGQGWNSAPSNSPLHF	TGTGCCACCAGTGGCCAGGGGTGGAATTCAGCCCCCTCGAATTCACCCCTCCACTTT
TRBD2	TRBV5-1	.	TRBJ2-3	CASSLGTTSGGTDTQYF	TGCGCCAGCAGCTTGGGCACCACTAGCGGGGGCACAGATACGCAGTATTTT
TRBD1	TRBV7-9	many	TRBJ1-2	CASSRLTGGAYGYTF	TGTGCCAGCAGCCGCCTGACAGGGGGCGCCTATGGCTACACCTTC
.	TRBV5-5	.	TRBJ2-1	CASSFKRLSSYNEQFF	TGTGCCAGCAGCTTTAAGAGGCTTAGCTCCTACAATGAGCAGTTCTTC
TRBD2	TRBV13	.	TRBJ2-7	CASSSLGLAGASYEQYF	TGTGCCAGCAGCTCCCTAGGACTAGCGGGGGCCTCCTACGAGCAGTACTTC
TRBD1	TRBV9	.	TRBJ1-2	CASSSRQGGYGYTF	TGTGCCAGCAGCTCCCGACAGGGCGGCTATGGCTACACCTTC
.	TRBV7-9	.	TRBJ2-7	CASSPYANYEQYF	TGTGCCAGCAGCCCCTACGCCAACTACGAGCAGTACTTC
TRBD1	TRBV7-8	.	TRBJ2-7	CASSTDRGGRGYEQYF	TGTGCCAGCAGCACCGACAGGGGAGGACGTGGCTACGAGCAGTACTTC
TRBD2	TRBV7-2	.	TRBJ2-5	CASSSGLLQETQYF	TGTGCCAGCAGCTCGGGACTACTACAAGAGACCCAGTACTTC
.	TRBV6-5	.	TRBJ1-1	CASRRQVNTEAFF	TGTGCCAGCAGGCGACAGGTTAACACTGAAGCTTTCTTT
.	TRBV7-9	.	TRBJ1-4	CASSLNIEKLFF	TGTGCCAGCAGCTTAAATATAGAAAAACTGTTTTTT
.	TRBV9	.	TRBJ2-3	CASSVESFADTQYF	TGTGCCAGCAGCGTAGAATCTTTTGCAGATACGCAGTATTTT
TRBD1	TRBV4-2	.	TRBJ2-5	CASSQDQTGETQYF	TGTGCCAGCAGCCAAGATCAGACAGGGGAGACCCAGTACTTC
TRBD2	TRBV27	.	TRBJ2-2	CASSSLAGGPLGTGELFF	TGTGCCAGCAGTTCACTAGCGGGAGGGCCCCTCGGCACCGGGGAGCTGTTTTTT
TRBD1	TRBV5-4	.	TRBJ2-1	CASSSRTGMNEQFF	TGTGCCAGCAGCTCTCGGACAGGGATGAATGAGCAGTTCTTC
TRBD2	TRBV7-3	.	TRBJ2-1	CASSLSLAGVSEQFF	TGTGCCAGCAGCTTAAGTTTAGCGGGAGTCTCTGAGCAGTTCTTC
TRBD1	TRBV12-3/TRBV12-4	.	TRBJ1-6	CASRRGQHSPLHF	TGTGCCAGCAGGAGGGGACAGCATTCACCCCTCCACTTT
.	TRBV6-5	.	TRBJ2-7	CASTQMRTASYEQYF	TGTGCCAGCACCCAAATGAGGACAGCGTCCTACGAGCAGTACTTC
.	TRBV9	.	TRBJ1-1	CASSVDLATEAFF	TGTGCCAGCAGCGTAGACTTAGCCACTGAAGCTTTCTTT
TRBD2	TRBV19	.	TRBJ2-1	CASSPGTSGRGWFF	TGTGCCAGTAGTCCAGGGACTAGCGGGAGAGGTTGGTTCTTC
.	TRBV7-9	.	TRBJ2-1	CASSWTVGDNEQFF	TGTGCCAGCAGCTGGACTGTAGGCGACAATGAGCAGTTCTTC
.	TRBV27	.	TRBJ1-5	CASSFKGPGQPQHF	TGTGCCAGCAGTTTTAAGGGGCCTGGCCAGCCCCAGCATTTT
.	TRBV21-1	.	TRBJ1-5	CASSKGHDRGRQPQHF	TGTGCCAGCAGCAAAGGGCACGACAGGGGGCGGCAGCCCCAGCATTTT
TRBD2	TRBV11-2	.	TRBJ2-4	CASSSGAKDIQYF	TGTGCCAGCAGTAGCGGGGCGAAGGACATTCAGTACTTC
.	TRBV3-1/TRBV3-2	.	TRBJ2-5	CASSHLGGQETQYF	TGTGCCAGCAGCCACCTGGGGGGACAAGAGACCCAGTACTTC
.	TRBV14	.	TRBJ1-2	CASSQVPGFGYTF	TGTGCCAGCAGCCAAGTACCAGGTTTTGGCTACACCTTC
TRBD2	TRBV18	once	TRBJ2-7	CASSTMTSETYEQYF	TGTGCCAGCTCAACTATGACTAGCGAGACCTACGAGCAGTACTTC
.	TRBV19	.	TRBJ1-2	CASSITGFYGYTF	TGTGCCAGTAGTATCACAGGGTTCTATGGCTACACCTTC
.	TRBV29-1	.	TRBJ2-5	CSITAVLGGQTQYF	TGCAGCATCACCGCCGTGCTAGGAGGGCAGACCCAGTACTTC